This TCR beta chain was sequenced during a study of cytomegalovirus exposure and HLA in healthy donors. Study-wide results and limits: V- and J-gene trimming in TCR beta was tied to a missense DCLRE1C variant by an analysis performed later. Three CMV-associated chains proved CMV antigen-specific in vitro.

The CDR3 totals 13 residues. The V and J ends lost 7 bases and 4 bases respectively, with 13 bases between them. Germline V CDR1 and CDR2: MNHNS, SASEGT. Worth noting for this clone: The antigen is unknown.

A multiplex PCR was run with 60 Vbeta primers and 13 Jbeta primers. TCRdb's copy holds only in-frame clones and misses some; the assay was immunoSEQ multiplex PCR. In the table there are approximately 100,000 clones, 80% to 90% of which are singletons. This clonotype was obtained from a woman younger than 30 in good health and CMV-seronegative. The chain has TRBV6-1 and TRBJ1-2, with D unresolved. Sequenced input: PBMCs. DNA of the CDR3: TGTGCCAGCATAGAGCCCCCCGGCTATGGCTACACCTTC. The encoded protein is CASIEPPGYGYTF.